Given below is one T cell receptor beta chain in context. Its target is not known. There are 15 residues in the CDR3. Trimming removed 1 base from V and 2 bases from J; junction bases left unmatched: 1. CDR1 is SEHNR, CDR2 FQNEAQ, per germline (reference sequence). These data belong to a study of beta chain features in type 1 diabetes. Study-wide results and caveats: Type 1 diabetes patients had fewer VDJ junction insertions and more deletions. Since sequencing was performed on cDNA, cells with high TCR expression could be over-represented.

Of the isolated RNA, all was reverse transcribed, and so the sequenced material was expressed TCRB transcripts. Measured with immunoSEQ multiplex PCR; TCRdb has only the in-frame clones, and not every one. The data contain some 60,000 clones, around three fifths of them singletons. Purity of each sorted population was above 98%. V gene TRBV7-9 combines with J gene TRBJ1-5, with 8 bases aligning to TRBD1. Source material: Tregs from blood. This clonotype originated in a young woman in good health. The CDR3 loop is CASSLGGQGNQPQHF. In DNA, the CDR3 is TGTGCCAGCAGCTTAGGGGGACAGGGCAATCAGCCCCAGCATTTT.